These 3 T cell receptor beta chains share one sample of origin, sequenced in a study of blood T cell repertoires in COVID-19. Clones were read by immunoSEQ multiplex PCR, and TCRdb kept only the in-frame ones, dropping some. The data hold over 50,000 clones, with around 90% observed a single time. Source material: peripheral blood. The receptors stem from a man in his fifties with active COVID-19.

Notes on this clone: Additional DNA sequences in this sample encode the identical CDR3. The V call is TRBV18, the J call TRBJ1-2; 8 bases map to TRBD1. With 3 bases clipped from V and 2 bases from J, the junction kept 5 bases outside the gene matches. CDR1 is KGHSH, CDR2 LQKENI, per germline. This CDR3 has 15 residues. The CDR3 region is CASSPGQGGNYGYTF. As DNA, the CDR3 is TGTGCCAGCTCACCCGGACAGGGTGGAAACTATGGCTACACCTTC.

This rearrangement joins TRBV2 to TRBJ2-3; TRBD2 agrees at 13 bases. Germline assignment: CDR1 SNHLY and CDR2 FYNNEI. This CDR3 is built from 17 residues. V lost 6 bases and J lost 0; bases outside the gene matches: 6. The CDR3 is CASRRTSGGSSTDTQYF. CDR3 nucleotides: TGTGCCAGCAGGAGGACTAGCGGGGGATCCAGCACAGATACGCAGTATTTT.

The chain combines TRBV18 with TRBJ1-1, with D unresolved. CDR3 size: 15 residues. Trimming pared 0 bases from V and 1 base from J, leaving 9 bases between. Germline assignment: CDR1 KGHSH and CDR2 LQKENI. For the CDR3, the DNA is TGTGCCAGCTCACCACCGTGGGCTACGAACACTGAAGCTTTCTTT. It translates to CASSPPWATNTEAFF.